The 14 T cell receptor beta chains listed next were all sequenced from one sample in a study of blood T cell repertoires in COVID-19. Libraries were prepared by immunoSEQ multiplex PCR; TCRdb keeps only in-frame clonotypes and omits some of them. The sample lists 250,000 to 300,000 clones, about 90% occurring once. Sequencing used peripheral blood. The receptors here all came from a woman in her twenties or thirties with COVID-19, enrolled during active disease.

V is TRBV5-1 and J is TRBJ1-1; no firm D call. The CDR3 covers 14 residues. Trimming pared 1 base from V and 1 base from J, leaving 8 bases between. Germline V gene data show CDR1 as SGHRS and CDR2 as YFSETQ. CDR3 region: CASSLSFSNTEAFF. In DNA, the CDR3 is TGCGCCAGCAGCTTGTCGTTTTCGAACACTGAAGCTTTCTTT. The entire variable domain, with the rest obtained from reference TRBV5-1 and TRBJ1-1, is as follows: KAGVTQTPRYLIKTRGQQVTLSCSPISGHRSVSWYQQTPGQGLQFLFEYFSETQRNKGNFPGRFSGRQFSNSRSEMNVSTLELGDSALYLCASSLSFSNTEAFFGQGTRLTVV.

On this clone: This sample also contains other DNA sequences that code for the same CDR3. The chain joins TRBV5-1 to TRBJ2-1, with 8 bases aligning to TRBD2. The CDR3 totals 15 residues. Germline CDR1 reads SGHRS; CDR2 reads YFSETQ. The trim removed 0 bases at V and 3 bases at J, leaving 2 bases unmatched. The CDR3 DNA follows: TGCGCCAGCAGCTTGGCCGGGACTAGCTACAATGAGCAGTTCTTC. Translating gives CASSLAGTSYNEQFF.

The chain joins TRBV5-6 to TRBJ2-3, with 10 bases matching TRBD2. Losses at the gene ends were 4 bases for V and 2 bases for J; bases not matched to a gene: 7. The V gene's germline CDR1 is SGHDT and CDR2 YYEEEE. This CDR3 has 16 amino acids. CDR3: CASSATSGSFTDTQYF. DNA of the CDR3: TGTGCCAGCAGCGCGACTAGCGGGTCCTTCACAGATACGCAGTATTTT.

This sequence joins TRBV30 and TRBJ2-7; TRBD1 might be the D (7 bases). Germline V gene sequence: CDR1 GTSNPN, CDR2 SVGIG (reference sequence). The CDR3 is 17 residues long. Trimming pared 0 bases from V and 2 bases from J, leaving 20 bases between. DNA for the CDR3: TGTGCCTGGAGTGTAAAGTTGGGCAGGGGGGTAACCTACGAGCAGTACTTC. This codes for CAWSVKLGRGVTYEQYF.

The genes are TRBV28 and TRBJ2-1; 8 nucleotides agree with TRBD1. Trimming cost V 6 bases and J 8 bases; bases outside gene matches: 6. Per the germline V gene, CDR1 is MDHEN and CDR2 is SYDVKM. The CDR3 runs to 13 residues. CDR3 nucleotide sequence: TGTGCCAGCAGCCTCGACAGGGGTCATGAGCAGTTCTTC. Translating gives CASSLDRGHEQFF. Looking up the rest from reference TRBV28 and TRBJ2-1 gives the full variable domain: DVKVTQSSRYLVKRTGEKVFLECVQDMDHENMFWYRQDPGLGLRLIYFSYDVKMKEKGDIPEGYSVSREKKERFSLILESASTNQTSMYLCASSLDRGHEQFFGPGTRLTVL.

Note on this clone: One end of the junction is discordant with germline, which a read error may explain. V is TRBV27 and J is TRBJ2-7; D is possibly TRBD1 (6 bases). The CDR3 covers 10 residues. The germline V gene encodes CDR1 MNHEY and CDR2 SMNVEV (reference sequence). The CDR3 is CASSPRDTFF. DNA for the CDR3: TGTGCCAGCAGTCCCCGGGACACCTTCTTC.

The CDR3 protein is CASSESADTQYF. The CDR3 DNA reads as TGCGCCAGCAGTGAGTCCGCAGATACGCAGTATTTT. V and J are TRBV10-2 and TRBJ2-3; D unresolved. Germline assignment: CDR1 WSHSY and CDR2 SAAADI. V lost 0 bases and J lost 4, with 2 bases in between. This CDR3 region has 12 residues.

V is TRBV2 and J is TRBJ1-5; D is uncertain. The V and J ends lost 7 bases and 1 base respectively, with 14 bases between them. This CDR3 has 15 amino acids. Germline V gene data show CDR1 as SNHLY and CDR2 as FYNNEI. The CDR3 DNA sequence: TGTGCCAGCACTTTCATGCAGAGGAGCAATCAGCCCCAGCATTTT. It encodes CASTFMQRSNQPQHF.

The V and J genes are TRBV2 and TRBJ1-2; TRBD1 agrees at 10 bases. The J segment lost 0 bases and the V segment lost 2 bases, leaving 6 bases of the junction unmatched. The CDR3 spans 17 residues. Germline V gene sequence: CDR1 SNHLY, CDR2 FYNNEI. This CDR3 reads CASSEPGQGSPNYGYTF. Here the CDR3 DNA reads TGTGCCAGCAGTGAACCGGGACAGGGGTCCCCTAACTATGGCTACACCTTC. The full variable domain, with the rest looked up from reference TRBV2 and TRBJ1-2, is EPEVTQTPSHQVTQMGQEVILRCVPISNHLYFYWYRQILGQKVEFLVSFYNNEISEKSEIFDDQFSVERPDGSNFTLKIRSTKLEDSAMYFCASSEPGQGSPNYGYTFGSGTRLTVV.

As DNA, the CDR3 is TGTGCCAGCAGCCTAGGAGGAGGGAGTCCCGATTTCTTT. It specifies CASSLGGGSPDFF. The rearrangement uses TRBV2 and TRBJ1-1; D is undetermined. From germline, CDR1 is SNHLY and CDR2 FYNNEI. V lost 6 bases and J 13 bases, leaving 21 bases between the germline ends. The CDR3 runs 13 residues.

The rearrangement joins TRBV30 to TRBJ2-3; TRBD2 matches 7 bases. Trimming cost V 1 base and J 6 bases; bases outside gene matches: 10. In germline, CDR1 is GTSNPN, CDR2 SVGIG (reference sequence). The CDR3 contains 15 residues. CDR3 coding DNA: TGTGCCTGGAGTGGACTAGCTCCTGGGTTGGATACGCAGTATTTT. Residues: CAWSGLAPGLDTQYF.

V is TRBV4-2 and J is TRBJ1-1; D might be TRBD1 (6 bases). In germline, CDR1 is LGHNA, CDR2 YNFKEQ. V lost 3 bases and J lost 4, with 15 bases in between. This CDR3 spans 15 amino acids. The CDR3 spells CASSQPTQGITEAFF. The CDR3 region has the DNA TGTGCCAGCAGCCAGCCGACGCAGGGGATCACTGAAGCTTTCTTT.

This clone has a single count. This sequence joins TRBV7-3 and TRBJ2-1; 9 nucleotides align to TRBD1. V lost 5 bases to trimming and J lost 7 bases; unmatched junction nucleotides: 12. Germline V lookup: CDR1 SGHTA, CDR2 FQGTGA. This CDR3 spans 16 amino acids. CDR3 in amino acids: CASSRMPGQGKNEQFF. In DNA, the CDR3 is TGTGCCAGCAGCCGGATGCCGGGACAGGGTAAAAATGAGCAGTTCTTC.

J is TRBJ2-7 and V is TRBV24-1; 15 positions agree with TRBD2. Germline CDR1 reads KGHDR; CDR2 reads SFDVKD. With 9 bases clipped from V and 0 bases from J, the junction kept 11 bases outside the gene matches. The CDR3 length is 18 residues. CDR3 in amino acids: CATAGLAGGGSGSYEQYF. The CDR3 DNA sequence: TGTGCCACCGCGGGACTAGCGGGAGGAGGGTCCGGCTCCTACGAGCAGTACTTC.